Listed here are 25 T cell receptor beta chains from one sample, sequenced in a study of T cell repertoires in cytomegalovirus infection. Their recognized antigens are unknown. MiXCR, run by TCRdb on the reads, gives a single entry per CDR3 protein. The sample has about 770,000 distinct CDR3 sequences, around 29% seen once; the top ten hold around 13%. The material was cultured CD8+ T cells from PBMCs, obtained from culture after CMV antigen stimulation. The receptor source for this set is a human donor in good health (CMV status not recorded). Some clones in this sample may be carry-over from other donors' samples.

This clonotype was observed many times. The chain has TRBV7-2 and TRBJ2-5; D unresolved. Germline values: CDR1 SGHTA, CDR2 FQGNSA. The CDR3 has 14 amino acids. Trimming left V 5 bases short and J 0 bases short, with 10 bases between. CDR3 region: CASSTYKNQETQYF. The DNA for the CDR3 is TGTGCCAGCAGCACCTACAAGAACCAAGAGACCCAGTACTTC.

This clonotype occurred a few times. The V and J genes are TRBV27 and TRBJ2-7; 11 nucleotides match TRBD1. Germline lookup yields CDR1 MNHEY and CDR2 SMNVEV (reference sequence). The CDR3 sequence is 16 residues long. V was clipped by 5 bases and J by 2 bases; unmatched bases: 8. CDR3 DNA: TGTGCCAGCAGTCCTCGGACAGGGGGCGAACCCTACGAGCAGTACGTC. This translates into CASSPRTGGEPYEQYV.

The chain is built from TRBV13 and TRBJ1-2; tentative D call: TRBD1 (5 bases). This CDR3 comprises 15 residues. Trimming stripped 2 bases from V and 0 bases from J, with 10 bases between. Germline assignment: CDR1 PRHDT and CDR2 FYEKMQ (reference sequence). The CDR3 DNA reads as TGTGCCAGCAGCTTAATGGGGGATTCTAACTATGGCTACACCTTC. Translation: CASSLMGDSNYGYTF.

This clonotype has just a few counts. This chain connects TRBV12-3 or TRBV12-4 to TRBJ2-3, with D possibly matching TRBD2 (5 bases). This CDR3 is 16 amino acids long. V lost 3 bases and J lost 2, with 15 bases in between. The CDR3 DNA reads as TGTGCCAGCAGTTTTCTACCAGAGGGTTTCACAGATACGCAGTATTTT. As protein: CASSFLPEGFTDTQYF.

This chain uses TRBV9 with TRBJ2-2; D is ambiguous. CDR1 SGDLS and CDR2 YYNGEE come from the germline V gene. V lost 0 bases and J lost 3, with 9 bases in between. The CDR3 contains 15 residues. CDR3 in amino acids: CASSVAYVDTGELFF. The CDR3 coding sequence is TGTGCCAGCAGCGTAGCTTACGTGGACACCGGGGAGCTGTTTTTT.

This clonotype was seen only a few times. J is TRBJ2-1 and V is TRBV3-1; 10 nucleotides align to TRBD1. The V gene end was trimmed by 0 bases and the J gene end by 6 bases; junction bases not matched to a gene: 5. Germline V CDR1 and CDR2: LGHDT, YNNKEL (reference sequence). The CDR3 is 16 amino acids. DNA of the CDR3: TGTGCCAGCAGCCAAGACCCCGGGACAGGGGTCAATGAGCAGTTCTTC. Translating gives CASSQDPGTGVNEQFF.

The V gene is TRBV12-3 or TRBV12-4, the J gene TRBJ1-6; D gene ambiguous. Trimming stripped 1 base from V and 0 bases from J, with 10 bases between. The CDR3 covers 17 residues. CDR3 sequence (DNA): TGTGCCAGCAGTTTAGGGCTGGCGAGCTCCTATAATTCACCCCTCCACTTT. It codes for CASSLGLASSYNSPLHF.

The rearrangement joins TRBV7-2 to TRBJ2-1; 12 positions agree with TRBD2. CDR1 is SGHTA and CDR2 is FQGNSA in the germline V gene. V shed 4 bases, J shed 12 bases, and the junction held 1 base outside the gene matches. The CDR3 is made up of 12 amino acids. The CDR3 bases are TGTGCCAGCAGCTCGACTAGCGGGGGGCAGTTCTTC. The encoded protein is CASSSTSGGQFF.

This clonotype came up many times. The rearrangement joins TRBV6-5 to TRBJ2-1; a possible D gene is TRBD2 (5 bases). Germline CDR1 is MNHEY and CDR2 is SVGAGI. Trimming stripped 1 base from V and 0 bases from J, with 10 bases between. The CDR3 loop spans 16 amino acids. CDR3 amino acids: CASSYYSGSSYNEQFF. The CDR3 bases are TGTGCCAGCAGTTACTACTCGGGGAGCTCCTACAATGAGCAGTTCTTC.

This chain joins TRBV5-1 and TRBJ2-2, with D maybe TRBD1 (5 bases). The length of the CDR3 is 15 residues. Germline CDR1 SGHRS, CDR2 YFSETQ. V was clipped by 2 bases and J by 6 bases, with 14 bases between them. The DNA for the CDR3 is TGCGCCAGCAGCTTAACGCAGGGTTTTGCCGGGGAGCTGTTTTTT. Translated, it gives CASSLTQGFAGELFF.

This clonotype was seen many times. The V gene is TRBV6-1, the J gene TRBJ2-2; D remains ambiguous. The CDR3 is 14 residues long. CDR1 MNHNS and CDR2 SASEGT come from the germline V gene. Between the trimmed V and J ends, which lost 2 bases and 7 bases, there was a span of 11 bases. The CDR3 sequence is CASSEIDEFGELFF. The CDR3 DNA reads TGTGCCAGCAGTGAAATAGACGAGTTCGGGGAGCTGTTTTTT.

The table lists this clonotype with a few counts. The J gene is TRBJ1-2, the V gene TRBV12-3 or TRBV12-4; a weak D match, TRBD1 (5 bases). The V and J ends lost 2 bases and 1 base respectively, with 11 bases between them. The CDR3 extends over 15 amino acids. In DNA form, the CDR3 reads TGTGCCAGCAGTTTATGGGCAGGGCATAACTATGGCTACACCTTC. Protein product: CASSLWAGHNYGYTF.

V gene TRBV25-1 combines with J gene TRBJ1-2; D is undetermined. CDR3 length equals 13 residues. V lost 0 bases and J 4 bases, leaving 6 bases between the germline ends. Germline V lookup: CDR1 MGHDK, CDR2 SYGVNS. CDR3 amino acids: CASSEYNGYGYTF. CDR3 nucleotides: TGTGCCAGCAGTGAATATAACGGCTATGGCTACACCTTC.

Ten or more counts support this clonotype. V usage is TRBV7-2 and J usage is TRBJ1-6, with a possible D match to TRBD1 (5 bases). V was shortened by 7 bases and J by 8 bases, with 15 bases between the two germline ends. The CDR3 has 14 amino acids. Per the germline V gene, CDR1 is SGHTA and CDR2 is FQGNSA. The CDR3 spells CASTADLGDSPLHF. The CDR3 DNA sequence: TGTGCCAGCACCGCGGACTTAGGGGATTCACCCCTCCACTTT.

Ten or more counts support this clonotype. This sequence joins TRBV7-6 and TRBJ2-3, with 10 nucleotides matching TRBD2. The V and J ends lost 6 bases and 2 bases, in that order; junction bases with no gene match: 5. The CDR3 length is 15 residues. The V gene's germline CDR1 is SGHVS and CDR2 FNYEAQ. In nucleotides, the CDR3 is TGTGCCAGCAGTCCTACTAGCGGGGCCACAGATACGCAGTATTTT. Protein sequence: CASSPTSGATDTQYF.

This clonotype has ten or more counts. The chain joins TRBV7-2 to TRBJ1-5, with TRBD1 identical over 9 bases. Germline-derived CDR1 and CDR2 are SGHTA and FQGNSA. CDR3 length: 18 residues. V dropped 5 bases and J dropped 1; count of bases not matched to a gene: 12. The CDR3 DNA follows: TGTGCCAGCAGCCTCCCCTTGACAGGGGGAGCAAGCAATCAGCCCCAGCATTTT. Encoded protein: CASSLPLTGGASNQPQHF.

The rearrangement joins TRBV27 to TRBJ1-1; D is uncertain. The CDR3 sequence is 15 residues long. V was cut by 3 bases and J by 0 bases, with 11 bases left in between. The V gene's germline CDR1 is MNHEY and CDR2 SMNVEV (reference sequence). The CDR3 here is CASSFGGLLNTEAFF. Here the CDR3 DNA reads TGTGCCAGCAGTTTTGGAGGCCTTCTGAACACTGAAGCTTTCTTT.

Only a few counts were recorded for this clonotype. Written as DNA, the CDR3 is TGTGCCAGCAGCGCGACTCCTGCAACTAATGAAAAACTGTTTTTT. Translated: CASSATPATNEKLFF. The rearrangement links TRBV7-9 to TRBJ1-4; D remains unclear. The CDR3 consists of 15 residues. The ends were cut back, 5 bases at V and 0 bases at J, with 10 bases in the middle. The germline gives CDR1 SEHNR, CDR2 FQNEAQ (reference sequence).

This clonotype turned up a few times. V is TRBV6-2 or TRBV6-3 and J is TRBJ1-1; tentatively, D is TRBD1 (5 bases). The V end was cut by 7 bases, the J end by 5 bases, with 17 bases between. The CDR3 has 14 residues. In germline, CDR1 is MNHEY, CDR2 SVGEGT. CDR3 nucleotides: TGTGCCAGCATCCCTGGGACTCTAGCTACTGAAGCTTTCTTT. Translation gives CASIPGTLATEAFF.

The chain is built from TRBV5-1 and TRBJ2-7, with a weak D call TRBD1 (5 bases). Trimming removed 6 bases from V and 7 bases from J, with 17 bases in between. Looked up from germline, CDR1 is SGHRS and CDR2 is YFSETQ. This CDR3 has 13 amino acids. The CDR3 DNA reads as TGCGCCAGCAACTGGACACCCTCGGGTGAGCAGTACGTC. This codes for CASNWTPSGEQYV.

The chain couples TRBV28 to TRBJ2-7, with D perhaps TRBD1 (5 bases). Germline loops: CDR1 MDHEN, CDR2 SYDVKM. The CDR3 has 13 residues. V was cut by 5 bases and J by 6 bases, with 14 bases left in between. The CDR3 DNA reads as TGTGCCAGCAGTAAACTTTCAGGGTTCGAGCAGTACGTC. Translating gives CASSKLSGFEQYV.

The chain combines TRBV24-1 with TRBJ1-1; D is undetermined. Germline V gene lookup returns CDR1 KGHDR and CDR2 SFDVKD. V lost 7 bases to trimming and J lost 4 bases, with 12 bases between them. This CDR3 is 13 amino acids long. CDR3 amino acids: CATRTEVGTEAFF. In nucleotides, the CDR3 is TGTGCCACCAGAACGGAGGTAGGCACTGAAGCTTTCTTT.

The chain recombines TRBV7-9 with TRBJ2-7; 12 bases map to TRBD1. The CDR3 totals 16 residues. The trim removed 1 base at V and 6 bases at J, leaving 7 bases unmatched. From germline, CDR1 is SEHNR and CDR2 FQNEAQ (reference sequence). CDR3 DNA sequence: TGTGCCAGCAGCTTAGGTCCGGGACAGGGGGCGGCCGAGCAGTACTTC. Translated, it gives CASSLGPGQGAAEQYF.

This clonotype was observed a few times. The chain combines TRBV27 with TRBJ2-3; D is unclear. The CDR3 consists of 18 residues. V was cut by 1 base and J by 2 bases, with 19 bases left in between. From germline, CDR1 is MNHEY and CDR2 SMNVEV (reference sequence). The CDR3 reads CASSLFPVGSPLTDTQYF. The CDR3 DNA sequence: TGTGCCAGCAGTTTATTCCCTGTGGGTAGCCCCCTCACAGATACGCAGTATTTT.

This clonotype was detected many times. The V and J genes are TRBV7-8 and TRBJ1-5, with TRBD1 identical over 7 bases. Germline-derived CDR1 and CDR2 are SGHVS and FQNEAQ. The CDR3 is made up of 15 amino acids. With V trimmed by 5 bases and J by 6 bases, 10 bases remained unmatched. CDR3 residues: CASSPPRGFTQPQHF. As DNA, the CDR3 is TGTGCCAGCAGCCCCCCCAGGGGGTTCACTCAGCCCCAGCATTTT.